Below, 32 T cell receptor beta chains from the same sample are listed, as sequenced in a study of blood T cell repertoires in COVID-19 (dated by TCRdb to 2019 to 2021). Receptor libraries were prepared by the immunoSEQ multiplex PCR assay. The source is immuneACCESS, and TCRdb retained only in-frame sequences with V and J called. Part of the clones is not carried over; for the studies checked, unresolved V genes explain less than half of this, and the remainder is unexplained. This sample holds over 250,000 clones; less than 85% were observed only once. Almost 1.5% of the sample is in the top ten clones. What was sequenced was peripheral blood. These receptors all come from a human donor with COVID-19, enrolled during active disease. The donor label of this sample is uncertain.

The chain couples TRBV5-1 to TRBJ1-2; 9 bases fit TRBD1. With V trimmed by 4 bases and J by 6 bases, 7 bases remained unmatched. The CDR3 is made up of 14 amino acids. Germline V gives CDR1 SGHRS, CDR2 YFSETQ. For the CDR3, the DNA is TGCGCCAGCAGCCTAGGACAGGGGCAGAATGGCTACACCTTC. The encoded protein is CASSLGQGQNGYTF.

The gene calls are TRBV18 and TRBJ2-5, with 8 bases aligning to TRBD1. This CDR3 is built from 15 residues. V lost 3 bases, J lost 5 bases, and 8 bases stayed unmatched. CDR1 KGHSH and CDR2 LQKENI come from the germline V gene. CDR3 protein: CASSPRQGSLETQYF. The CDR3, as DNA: TGTGCCAGCTCACCCCGACAGGGGAGTTTGGAGACCCAGTACTTC.

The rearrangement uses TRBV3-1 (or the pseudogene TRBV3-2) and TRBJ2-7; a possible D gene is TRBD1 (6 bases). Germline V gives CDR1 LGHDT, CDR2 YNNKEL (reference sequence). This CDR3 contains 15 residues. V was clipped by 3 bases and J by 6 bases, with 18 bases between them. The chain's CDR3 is CASSQGADSPFEQYF. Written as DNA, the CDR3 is TGTGCCAGCAGCCAGGGTGCGGACAGTCCCTTCGAGCAGTACTTC.

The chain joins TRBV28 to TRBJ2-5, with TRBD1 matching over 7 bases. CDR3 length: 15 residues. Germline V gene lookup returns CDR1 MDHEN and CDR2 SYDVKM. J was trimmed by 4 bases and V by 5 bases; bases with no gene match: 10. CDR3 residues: CASSSAGGSLETQYF. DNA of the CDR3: TGTGCCAGCAGTAGTGCAGGGGGATCCTTAGAGACCCAGTACTTC.

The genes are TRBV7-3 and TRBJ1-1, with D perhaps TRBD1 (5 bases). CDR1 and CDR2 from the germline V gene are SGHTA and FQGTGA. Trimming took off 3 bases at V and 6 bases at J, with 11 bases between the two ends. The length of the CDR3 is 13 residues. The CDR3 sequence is CASSFGGSSEAFF. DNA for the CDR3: TGTGCCAGCAGCTTTGGGGGGAGCTCTGAAGCTTTCTTT.

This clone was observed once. CDR3 sequence (DNA): TGTGCCAGCAGTCACAGGGAAGGGCCTCCTTATGGCTACACCTTC. Translating gives CASSHREGPPYGYTF. V and J are TRBV6-2 or TRBV6-3 and TRBJ1-2, with a weak D call TRBD1 (6 bases). CDR1 MNHEY and CDR2 SVGEGT come from the germline V gene. V was clipped by 5 bases and J by 5 bases, with 18 bases between them. The CDR3 is 15 residues long.

CDR3 residues: CASSFVGENTEAFF. The CDR3 DNA sequence: TGTGCCAGCAGTTTCGTAGGGGAGAACACTGAAGCTTTCTTT. This chain joins TRBV28 and TRBJ1-1, with D perhaps TRBD1 (5 bases). Germline V gives CDR1 MDHEN, CDR2 SYDVKM. The V end was cut by 3 bases, the J end by 1 base, with 9 bases between. This CDR3 region has 14 residues.

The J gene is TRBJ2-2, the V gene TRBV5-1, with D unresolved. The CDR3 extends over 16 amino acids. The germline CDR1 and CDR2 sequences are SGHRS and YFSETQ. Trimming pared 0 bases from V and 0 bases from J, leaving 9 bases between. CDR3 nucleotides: TGCGCCAGCAGCTTGGGTTTTCGTGCGAACACCGGGGAGCTGTTTTTT. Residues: CASSLGFRANTGELFF.

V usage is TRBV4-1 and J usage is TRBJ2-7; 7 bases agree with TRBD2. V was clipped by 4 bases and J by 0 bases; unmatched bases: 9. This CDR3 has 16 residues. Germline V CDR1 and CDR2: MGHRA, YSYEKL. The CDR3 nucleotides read TGCGCCAGCAGCCCTACGGGGGGAGGCGCCTCCTACGAGCAGTACTTC. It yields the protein CASSPTGGGASYEQYF.

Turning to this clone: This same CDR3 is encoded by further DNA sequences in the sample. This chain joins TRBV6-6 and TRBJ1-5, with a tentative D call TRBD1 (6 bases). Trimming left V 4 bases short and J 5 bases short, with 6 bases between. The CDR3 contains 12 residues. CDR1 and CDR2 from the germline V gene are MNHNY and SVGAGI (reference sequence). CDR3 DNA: TGTGCCAGCAGTTCAGGGGATCAGCCCCAGCATTTT. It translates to CASSSGDQPQHF.

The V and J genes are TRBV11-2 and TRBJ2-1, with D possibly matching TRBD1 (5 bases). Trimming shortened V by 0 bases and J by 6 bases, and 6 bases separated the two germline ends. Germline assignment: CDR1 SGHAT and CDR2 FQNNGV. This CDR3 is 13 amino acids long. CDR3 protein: CASSLDRVNEQFF. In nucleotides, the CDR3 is TGTGCCAGCAGCTTAGACAGGGTCAATGAGCAGTTCTTC.

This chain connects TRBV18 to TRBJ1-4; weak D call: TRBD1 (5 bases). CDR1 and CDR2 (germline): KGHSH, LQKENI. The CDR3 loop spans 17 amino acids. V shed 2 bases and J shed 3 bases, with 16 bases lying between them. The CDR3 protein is CASSPAARGSPNEKLFF. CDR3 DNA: TGTGCCAGCTCACCAGCCGCTAGGGGATCACCTAATGAAAAACTGTTTTTT. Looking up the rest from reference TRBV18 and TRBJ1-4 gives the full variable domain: NAGVMQNPRHLVRRRGQEARLRCSPMKGHSHVYWYRQLPEEGLKFMVYLQKENIIDESGMPKERFSAEFPKEGPSILRIQQVVRGDSAAYFCASSPAARGSPNEKLFFGSGTQLSVL.

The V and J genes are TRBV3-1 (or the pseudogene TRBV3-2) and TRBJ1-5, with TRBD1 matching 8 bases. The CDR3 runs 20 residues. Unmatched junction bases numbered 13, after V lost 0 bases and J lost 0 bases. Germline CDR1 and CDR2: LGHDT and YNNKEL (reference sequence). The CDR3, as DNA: TGTGCCAGCAGCCAAGATCCCAGACAGGGGAATTTCAATAGCAATCAGCCCCAGCATTTT. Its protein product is CASSQDPRQGNFNSNQPQHF.

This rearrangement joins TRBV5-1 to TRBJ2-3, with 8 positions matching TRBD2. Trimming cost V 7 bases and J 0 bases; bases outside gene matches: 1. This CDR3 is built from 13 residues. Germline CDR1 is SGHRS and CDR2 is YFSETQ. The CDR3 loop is CASQRGSTDTQYF. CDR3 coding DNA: TGCGCCAGCCAGCGGGGGAGCACAGATACGCAGTATTTT.

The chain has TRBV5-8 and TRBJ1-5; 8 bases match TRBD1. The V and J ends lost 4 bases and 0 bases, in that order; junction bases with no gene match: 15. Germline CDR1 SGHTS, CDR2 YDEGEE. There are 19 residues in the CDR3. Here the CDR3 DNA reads TGTGCCAGCAGCCCGCCGGACAGGGATTTTTTGTATAGCAATCAGCCCCAGCATTTT. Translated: CASSPPDRDFLYSNQPQHF.

The CDR3 sequence is CSVQGTIWTEAFF. The CDR3 DNA is TGCAGCGTTCAGGGGACAATCTGGACTGAAGCTTTCTTT. The V gene is TRBV29-1, the J gene TRBJ1-1; D possibly corresponds to TRBD1 (6 bases). The CDR3 runs to 13 residues. From germline, CDR1 is SQVTM and CDR2 ANQGSEA. Trimming took 5 bases from V and 5 from J, leaving 15 bases between them.

The DNA of the CDR3 is TGTGCCACCAGTAGCGAGAACCAAGAGACCCAGTACTTC. Translation gives CATSSENQETQYF. The V and J genes are TRBV24-1 and TRBJ2-5; no clear D gene. There are 13 residues in the CDR3. The germline V and J ends were trimmed by 6 bases and 0 bases, with 7 bases remaining between them. The germline gives CDR1 KGHDR, CDR2 SFDVKD.

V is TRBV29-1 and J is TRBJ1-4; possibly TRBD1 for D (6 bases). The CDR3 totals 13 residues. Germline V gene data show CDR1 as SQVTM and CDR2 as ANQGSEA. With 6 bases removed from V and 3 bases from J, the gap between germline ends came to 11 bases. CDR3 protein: CSVSRGPNEKLFF. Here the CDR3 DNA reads TGCAGCGTCTCCAGGGGCCCTAATGAAAAACTGTTTTTT.

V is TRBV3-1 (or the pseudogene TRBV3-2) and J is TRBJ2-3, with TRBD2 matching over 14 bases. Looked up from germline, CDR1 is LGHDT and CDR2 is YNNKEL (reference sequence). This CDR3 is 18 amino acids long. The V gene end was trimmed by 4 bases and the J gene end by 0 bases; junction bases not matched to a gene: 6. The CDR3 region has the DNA TGTGCCAGCAGCCTAGGGACTAGCGGGAGCCTTAGCACAGATACGCAGTATTTT. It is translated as CASSLGTSGSLSTDTQYF.

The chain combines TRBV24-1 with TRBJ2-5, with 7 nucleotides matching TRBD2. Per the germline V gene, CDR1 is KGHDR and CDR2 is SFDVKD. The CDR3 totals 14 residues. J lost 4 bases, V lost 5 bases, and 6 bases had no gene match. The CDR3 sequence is CATSAGTNIETQYF. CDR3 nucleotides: TGTGCCACCAGTGCGGGGACTAATATAGAGACCCAGTACTTC.

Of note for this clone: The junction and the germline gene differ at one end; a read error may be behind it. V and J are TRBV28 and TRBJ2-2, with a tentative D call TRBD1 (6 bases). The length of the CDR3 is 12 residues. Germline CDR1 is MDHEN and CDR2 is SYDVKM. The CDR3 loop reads CASTGILGELFF. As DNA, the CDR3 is TGCGCAAGCACAGGGATTCTCGGGGAGCTGTTTTTT.

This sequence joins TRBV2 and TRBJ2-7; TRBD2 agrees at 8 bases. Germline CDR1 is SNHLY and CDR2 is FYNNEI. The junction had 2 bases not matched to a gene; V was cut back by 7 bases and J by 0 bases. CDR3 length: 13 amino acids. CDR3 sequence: CASNLAGSYEQYF. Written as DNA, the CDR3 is TGTGCCAGCAACCTAGCGGGCTCCTACGAGCAGTACTTC.

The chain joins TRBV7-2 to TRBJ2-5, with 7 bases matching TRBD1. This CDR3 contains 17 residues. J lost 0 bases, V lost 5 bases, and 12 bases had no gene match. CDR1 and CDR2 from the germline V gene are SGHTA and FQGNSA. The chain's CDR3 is CASSVPRGQRYQETQYF. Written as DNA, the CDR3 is TGTGCCAGCAGCGTACCCCGGGGACAGAGGTACCAAGAGACCCAGTACTTC.

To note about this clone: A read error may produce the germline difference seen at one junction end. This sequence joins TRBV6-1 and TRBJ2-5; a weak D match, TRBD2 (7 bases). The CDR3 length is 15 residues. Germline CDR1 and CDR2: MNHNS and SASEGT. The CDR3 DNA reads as TGTGCCAGCAGAGAAGCTGGGGGGGCTGGAGAGACCCAGTACTTC. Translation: CASREAGGAGETQYF.

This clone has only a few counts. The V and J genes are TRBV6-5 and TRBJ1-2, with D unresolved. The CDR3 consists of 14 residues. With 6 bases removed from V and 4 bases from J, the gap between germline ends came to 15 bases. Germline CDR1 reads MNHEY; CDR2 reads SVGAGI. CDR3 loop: CASRGLERSYGYTF. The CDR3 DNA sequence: TGTGCCAGCAGAGGACTAGAGCGCTCCTATGGCTACACCTTC.

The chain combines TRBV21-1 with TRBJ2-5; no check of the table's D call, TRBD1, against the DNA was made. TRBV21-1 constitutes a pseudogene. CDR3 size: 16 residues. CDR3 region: CASCQGGPNNRETQYF. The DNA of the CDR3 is TGTGCCAGTTGCCAAGGGGGACCGAACAATAGGGAGACCCAGTACTTC.

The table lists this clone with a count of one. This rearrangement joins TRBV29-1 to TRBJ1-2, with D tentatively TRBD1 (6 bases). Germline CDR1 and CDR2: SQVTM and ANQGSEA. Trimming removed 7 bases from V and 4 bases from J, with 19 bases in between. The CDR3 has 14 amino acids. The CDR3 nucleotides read TGCAGCGGATGGCCGGGACAATCGCCCTATGGCTACACCTTC. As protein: CSGWPGQSPYGYTF.

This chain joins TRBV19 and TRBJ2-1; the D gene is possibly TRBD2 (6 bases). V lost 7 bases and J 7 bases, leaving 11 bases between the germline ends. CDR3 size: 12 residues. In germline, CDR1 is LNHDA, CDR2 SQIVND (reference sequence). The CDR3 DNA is TGTGCCAGTATAGCGGCCTCGAATGAGCAGTTCTTC. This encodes CASIAASNEQFF.

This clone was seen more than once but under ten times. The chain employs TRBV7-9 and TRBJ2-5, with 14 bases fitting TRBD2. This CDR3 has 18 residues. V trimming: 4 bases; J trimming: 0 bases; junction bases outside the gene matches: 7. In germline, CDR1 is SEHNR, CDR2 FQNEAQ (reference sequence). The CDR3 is CASSSRLAGGRNQETQYF. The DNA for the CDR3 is TGTGCCAGCAGCTCCAGACTAGCGGGAGGGCGAAACCAAGAGACCCAGTACTTC.

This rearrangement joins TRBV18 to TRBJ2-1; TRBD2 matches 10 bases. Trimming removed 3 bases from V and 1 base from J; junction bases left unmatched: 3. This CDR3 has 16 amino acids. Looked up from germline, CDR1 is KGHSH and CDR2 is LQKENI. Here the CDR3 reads CASSPWTSGSYNEQFF. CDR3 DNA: TGTGCCAGCTCACCCTGGACTAGCGGTTCCTACAATGAGCAGTTCTTC. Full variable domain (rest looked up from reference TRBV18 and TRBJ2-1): NAGVMQNPRHLVRRRGQEARLRCSPMKGHSHVYWYRQLPEEGLKFMVYLQKENIIDESGMPKERFSAEFPKEGPSILRIQQVVRGDSAAYFCASSPWTSGSYNEQFFGPGTRLTVL.

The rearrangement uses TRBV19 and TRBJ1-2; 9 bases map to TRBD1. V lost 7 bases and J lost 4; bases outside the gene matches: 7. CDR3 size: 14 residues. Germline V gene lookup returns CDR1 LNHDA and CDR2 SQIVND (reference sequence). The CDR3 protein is CASNWDRDGYGYTF. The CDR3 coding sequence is TGTGCCAGTAACTGGGACAGGGATGGCTATGGCTACACCTTC.

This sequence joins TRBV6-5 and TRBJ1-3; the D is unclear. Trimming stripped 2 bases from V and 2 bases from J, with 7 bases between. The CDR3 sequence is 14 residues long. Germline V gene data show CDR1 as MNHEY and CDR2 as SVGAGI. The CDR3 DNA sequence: TGTGCCAGCAGTTACGCCAGTCCTGGAAACACCATATATTTT. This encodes CASSYASPGNTIYF.